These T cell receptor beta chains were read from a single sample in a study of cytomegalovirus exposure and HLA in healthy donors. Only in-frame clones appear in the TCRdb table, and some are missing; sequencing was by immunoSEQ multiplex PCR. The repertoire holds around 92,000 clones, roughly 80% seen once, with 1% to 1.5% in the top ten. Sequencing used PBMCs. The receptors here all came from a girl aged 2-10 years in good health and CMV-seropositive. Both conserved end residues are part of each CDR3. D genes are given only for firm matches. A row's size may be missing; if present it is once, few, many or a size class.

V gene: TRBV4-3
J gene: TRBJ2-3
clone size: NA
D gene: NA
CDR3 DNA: TGCGCCAGCAGCCAAGGCAGCGGCACAGATACGCAGTATTTT
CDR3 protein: CASSQGSGTDTQYF

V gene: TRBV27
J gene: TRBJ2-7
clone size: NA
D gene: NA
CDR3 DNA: TGTGCCAGCAGCCCTGAGGTGGGGCCCCACGAGCAGTACTTC
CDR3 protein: CASSPEVGPHEQYF

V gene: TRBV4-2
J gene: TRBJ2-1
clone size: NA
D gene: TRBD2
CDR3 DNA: TGTGCCAGCAGCCAAGAAGCTAGCGGGTCTCCTAATGAGCAGTTCTTC
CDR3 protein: CASSQEASGSPNEQFF

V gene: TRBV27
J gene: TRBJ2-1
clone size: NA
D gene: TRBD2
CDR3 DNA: TGTGCCAGCAGTTTCGGACTAGCGGGGTACAATGAGCAGTTCTTC
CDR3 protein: CASSFGLAGYNEQFF

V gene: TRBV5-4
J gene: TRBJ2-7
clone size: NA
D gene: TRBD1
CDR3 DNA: TGTGCCAGCAGCCTGGACAGGGGGCCCTACGAGCAGTACTTC
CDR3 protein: CASSLDRGPYEQYF

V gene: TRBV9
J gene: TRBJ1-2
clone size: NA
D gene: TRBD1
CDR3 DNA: TGTGCCAGCAGCCTCGGGACAGACCCTAACTATGGCTACACCTTC
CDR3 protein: CASSLGTDPNYGYTF

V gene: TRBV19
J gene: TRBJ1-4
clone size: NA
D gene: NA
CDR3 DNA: TGTGCCAGTTCCCACTACATCGATGAAAAACTGTTTTTT
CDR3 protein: CASSHYIDEKLFF

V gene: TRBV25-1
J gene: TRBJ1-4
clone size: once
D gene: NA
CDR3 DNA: TGTGCCAGCAGTGGCTCGGTAAATGAAAAACTGTTTTTT
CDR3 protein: CASSGSVNEKLFF

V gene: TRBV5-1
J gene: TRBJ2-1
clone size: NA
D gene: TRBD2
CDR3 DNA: TGCGCCAGCAGCTTGGTTCGGCCTAGCGGGAGCGTTGAGCAGTTCTTC
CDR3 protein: CASSLVRPSGSVEQFF

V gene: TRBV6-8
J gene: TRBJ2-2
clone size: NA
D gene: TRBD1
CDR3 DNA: TGTGCCAGCAGTTACTCGACCGACAGGGCGAACACCGGGGAGCTGTTTTTT
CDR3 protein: CASSYSTDRANTGELFF

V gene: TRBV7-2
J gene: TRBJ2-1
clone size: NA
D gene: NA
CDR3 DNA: TGTGCCAGCAGCCCTAGTGGCTCCTACAATGAGCAGTTCTTC
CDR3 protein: CASSPSGSYNEQFF

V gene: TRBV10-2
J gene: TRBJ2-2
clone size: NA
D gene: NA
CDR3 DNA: TGCGCCAGCAGGGTACCAGCGGCGAACACCGGGGAGCTGTTTTTT
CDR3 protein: CASRVPAANTGELFF

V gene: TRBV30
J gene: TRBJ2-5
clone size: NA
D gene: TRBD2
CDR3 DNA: TGTGCCTGGAGCGAATTGGGGGGGTTGGGAGAGACCCAGTACTTC
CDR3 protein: CAWSELGGLGETQYF

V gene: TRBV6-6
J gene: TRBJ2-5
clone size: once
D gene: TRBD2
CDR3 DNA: TGTGCCAGCAGTTACTCGACCGAGGCTAGCGGTGAGACCCAGTACTTC
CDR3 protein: CASSYSTEASGETQYF

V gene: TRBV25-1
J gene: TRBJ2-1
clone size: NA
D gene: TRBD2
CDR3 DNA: TGTGCCAGCAGTGATAGTACTAGCGGGATCGACAATGAGCAGTTCTTC
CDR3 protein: CASSDSTSGIDNEQFF

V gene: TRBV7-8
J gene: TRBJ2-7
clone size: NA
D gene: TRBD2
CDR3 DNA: TGTGCCAGCAGCCCGAGCGGGAGAGTACACGAGCAGTACTTC
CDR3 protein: CASSPSGRVHEQYF

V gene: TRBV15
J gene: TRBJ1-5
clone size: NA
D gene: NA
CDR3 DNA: TGTGCCACCAGCAGATCCAGCGGGGGGTCTATCCAGCCCCAGCATTTT
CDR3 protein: CATSRSSGGSIQPQHF

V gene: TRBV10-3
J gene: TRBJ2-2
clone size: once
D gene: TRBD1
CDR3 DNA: TGTGCCATCAGACCTCGACAGGGCACCGGGGAGCTGTTTTTT
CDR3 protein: CAIRPRQGTGELFF

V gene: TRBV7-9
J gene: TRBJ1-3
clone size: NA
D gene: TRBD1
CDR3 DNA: TGTGCCAGCAGCCCCGGCGGGACAGGGCGGATAACCATATATTTT
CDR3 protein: CASSPGGTGRITIYF

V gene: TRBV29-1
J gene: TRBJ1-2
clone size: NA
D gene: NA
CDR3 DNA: TGCAGCGTTTGGGTAGGGGGGGCGGGCTACACCTTC
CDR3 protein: CSVWVGGAGYTF

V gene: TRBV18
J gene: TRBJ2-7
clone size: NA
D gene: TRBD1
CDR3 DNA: TGTGCCAGCCTACCGAACGGACAGGGAAGAAGGTCCTACGAGCAGTACTTC
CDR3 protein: CASLPNGQGRRSYEQYF

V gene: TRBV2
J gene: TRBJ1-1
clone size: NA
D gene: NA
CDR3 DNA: TGTGCCAGCAGTCCCCGGGGGGGGAACACTGAAGCTTTCTTT
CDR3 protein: CASSPRGGNTEAFF

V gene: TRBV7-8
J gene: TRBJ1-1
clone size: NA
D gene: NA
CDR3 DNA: TGTGCCAGCAGCTTCGGCGGAAACACTGAAGCTTTCTTT
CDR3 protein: CASSFGGNTEAFF

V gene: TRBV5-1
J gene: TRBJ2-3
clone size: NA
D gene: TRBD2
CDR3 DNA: TGCGCCAGCACCCCGGGACTAGCGGTTGGAGATACGCAGTATTTT
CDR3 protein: CASTPGLAVGDTQYF

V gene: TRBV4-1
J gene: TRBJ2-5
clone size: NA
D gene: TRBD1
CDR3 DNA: TGCGCCAGCAGCCAACCCGGGACAGGGGGACAAGAGACCCAGTACTTC
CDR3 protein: CASSQPGTGGQETQYF

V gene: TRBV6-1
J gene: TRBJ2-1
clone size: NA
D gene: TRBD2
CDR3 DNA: TGTGCCAGCAGTGAATCCGCTCTAGCGGTAAGCAATGAGCAGTTCTTC
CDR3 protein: CASSESALAVSNEQFF

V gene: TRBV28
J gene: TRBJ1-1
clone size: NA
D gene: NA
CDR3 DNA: TGTGCCGAGAGAGAGGGCTGGAACACTGAAGCTTTCTTT
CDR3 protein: CAEREGWNTEAFF

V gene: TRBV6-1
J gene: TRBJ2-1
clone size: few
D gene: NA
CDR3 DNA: TGTGCCACCAGGACGGAGTCCTACAATGAGCAGTTCTTC
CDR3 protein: CATRTESYNEQFF

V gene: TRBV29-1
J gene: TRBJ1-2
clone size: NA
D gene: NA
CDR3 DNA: TGCAGCGTTGTGTCGTCTGAGGGAGGCTACACCTTC
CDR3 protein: CSVVSSEGGYTF

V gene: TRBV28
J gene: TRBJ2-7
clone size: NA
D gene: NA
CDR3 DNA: TGTGCCAGCAGTAGTAGCCGGAGCTCCTACGAGCAGTACTTC
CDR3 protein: CASSSSRSSYEQYF

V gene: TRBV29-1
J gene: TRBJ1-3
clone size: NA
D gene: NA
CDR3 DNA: TGCAGCGTTGTAGCGCCGACCTCTGGAAACACCATATATTTT
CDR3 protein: CSVVAPTSGNTIYF

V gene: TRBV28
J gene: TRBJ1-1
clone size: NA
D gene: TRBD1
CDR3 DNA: TGTGCCAGCAGTTTAGGGGCAGGGGGCGCGGGAGCTTTCTTT
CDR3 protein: CASSLGAGGAGAFF

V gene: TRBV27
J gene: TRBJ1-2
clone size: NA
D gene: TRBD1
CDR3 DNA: TGTGCCAGCAGGACCGGGACAGGGGGCGCGCGACGGCGCTACACCTTC
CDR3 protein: CASRTGTGGARRRYTF

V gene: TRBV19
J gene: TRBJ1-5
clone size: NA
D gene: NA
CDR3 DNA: TGTGCTAAGGAAGAGGCAGGGAGGAATCAGCCCCAGCATTTT
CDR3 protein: CAKEEAGRNQPQHF

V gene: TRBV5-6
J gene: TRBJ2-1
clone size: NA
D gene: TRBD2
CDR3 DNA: TGTGCCAGCAGCTTGTTCTCCGGGACTAGCGTCTACAATGAGCAGTTCTTC
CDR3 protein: CASSLFSGTSVYNEQFF

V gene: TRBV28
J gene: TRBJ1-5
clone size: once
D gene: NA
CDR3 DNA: TGTGCCAGCAGTTTACGGACAGAGAATCAGCCCCAGCATTTT
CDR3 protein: CASSLRTENQPQHF

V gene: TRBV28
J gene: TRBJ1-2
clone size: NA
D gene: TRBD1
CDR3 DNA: TGTGCCAGCAGTTTGGGACAGGGATCGGGTGGCTACACCTTC
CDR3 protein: CASSLGQGSGGYTF

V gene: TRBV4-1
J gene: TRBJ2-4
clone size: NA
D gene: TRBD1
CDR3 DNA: TGCGCCAGCACCAAAACAGGGGCTAAAAACATTCAGTACTTC
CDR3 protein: CASTKTGAKNIQYF

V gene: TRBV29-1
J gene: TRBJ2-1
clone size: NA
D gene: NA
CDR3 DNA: TGCAGCGCCGTCGAGGAGGGCTACAATGAGCAGTTCTTC
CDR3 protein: CSAVEEGYNEQFF

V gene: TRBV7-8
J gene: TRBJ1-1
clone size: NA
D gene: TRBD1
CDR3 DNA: TGTGCCAGCAGCCCAGGGACAGCACTGATGAACACTGAAGCTTTCTTT
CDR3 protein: CASSPGTALMNTEAFF

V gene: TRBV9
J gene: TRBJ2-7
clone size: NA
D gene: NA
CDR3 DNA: TGTGCCAGCAGCCCTTCCGCTACGGGCGAGCAGTACTTC
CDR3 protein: CASSPSATGEQYF

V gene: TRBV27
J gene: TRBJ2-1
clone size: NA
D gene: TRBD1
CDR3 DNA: TGTGCCAGCAGTTTCGGGTTCGGCAGGGGGAATGAGCAGTTCTTC
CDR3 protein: CASSFGFGRGNEQFF

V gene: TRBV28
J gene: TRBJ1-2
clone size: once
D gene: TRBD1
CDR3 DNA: TGTGCCAGCAGGGAGACAGGGAACTATGGCTACACCTTC
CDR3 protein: CASRETGNYGYTF

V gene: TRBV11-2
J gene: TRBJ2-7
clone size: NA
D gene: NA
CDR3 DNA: TGTGCCAGCAGCCACGTTCGTAGTGACTCTAACGAGCAGTACTTC
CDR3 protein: CASSHVRSDSNEQYF

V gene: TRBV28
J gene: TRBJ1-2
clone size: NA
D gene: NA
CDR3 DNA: TGTGCCAGCAGCGGAGGGGACTATGGCTACACCTTC
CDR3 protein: CASSGGDYGYTF

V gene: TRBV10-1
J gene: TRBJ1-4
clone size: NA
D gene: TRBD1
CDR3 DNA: TGCGCCAGCAGTGAGTCTTCGGGGACAGTAAATGAAAAACTGTTTTTT
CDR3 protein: CASSESSGTVNEKLFF

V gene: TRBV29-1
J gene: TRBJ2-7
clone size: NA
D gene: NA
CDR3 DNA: TGCAGCGTACCCCCGCCGGGCTACGAGCAGTACTTC
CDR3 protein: CSVPPPGYEQYF

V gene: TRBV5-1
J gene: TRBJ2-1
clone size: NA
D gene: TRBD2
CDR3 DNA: TGCGCCAGCAGAGGGACTAGCGGGAGGTGGGATGAGCAGTTCTTC
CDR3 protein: CASRGTSGRWDEQFF

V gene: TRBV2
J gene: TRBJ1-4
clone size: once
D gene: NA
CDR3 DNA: TGTGCCAGCAGTGACGGCGGGAATGAAAAACTGTTTTTT
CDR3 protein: CASSDGGNEKLFF

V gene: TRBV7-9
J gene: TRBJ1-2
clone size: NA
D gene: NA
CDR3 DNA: TGTGCCAGCAGCTTAGGCCAGGGATCGCGGGGCTACACCTTC
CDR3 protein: CASSLGQGSRGYTF

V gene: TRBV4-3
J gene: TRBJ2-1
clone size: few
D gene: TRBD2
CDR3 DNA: TGCGCCAGCAGCCAAGAAGCTAGCGGGAGGCCTTTGGGCTTCTTC
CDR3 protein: CASSQEASGRPLGFF

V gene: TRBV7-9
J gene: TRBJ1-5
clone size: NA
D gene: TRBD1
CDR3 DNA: TGTGCCAGCACGCATGGGACAGATCAGCCCCAGCATTTT
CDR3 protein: CASTHGTDQPQHF

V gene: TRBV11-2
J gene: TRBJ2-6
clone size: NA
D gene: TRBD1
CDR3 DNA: TGTGCCAGCAGCCCACGGACAGGGGCAAGTGGGGCCAACGTCCTGACTTTC
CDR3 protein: CASSPRTGASGANVLTF